This passage covers 21 T cell receptor beta chains from one sample sequenced in a study of blood T cell repertoires in COVID-19. The method was immunoSEQ multiplex PCR; TCRdb's version includes in-frame clones alone and lacks a portion of them. The data hold about 230,000 clones, with 75% to 85% observed a single time. The source material was peripheral blood. These receptors originate from a man aged 50 to 59 with COVID-19, enrolled during active disease.

The chain combines TRBV2 with TRBJ2-5; the D gene is possibly TRBD2 (5 bases). The CDR3 sequence is 14 residues long. The V gene lost 2 bases and the J gene lost 4 bases, with 11 bases spanning the gap. CDR1 is SNHLY, CDR2 FYNNEI, per germline. CDR3 nucleotides: TGTGCCAGCAGTGAATTCGGGGTACGAGAGACCCAGTACTTC. This gives the protein CASSEFGVRETQYF.

The chain recombines TRBV3-1 (or the pseudogene TRBV3-2) with TRBJ2-7; 8 bases map to TRBD2. Germline V gene sequence: CDR1 LGHDT, CDR2 YNNKEL (reference sequence). V shed 7 bases, J shed 2 bases, and the junction held 1 base outside the gene matches. The CDR3 contains 12 residues. The CDR3 reads CASTSGPYEQYF. CDR3 coding DNA: TGTGCCAGCACTAGCGGGCCCTACGAGCAGTACTTC.

For the CDR3, the DNA is TGTGCCAGCAGTAAAACTAGCGGGGGAGGAAATGAGCAGTTCTTC. It specifies CASSKTSGGGNEQFF. V is TRBV6-4 and J is TRBJ2-1, with TRBD2 matching over 11 bases. From germline, CDR1 is MRHNA and CDR2 SNTAGT. V lost 5 bases, J lost 7 bases, and 7 bases stayed unmatched. This CDR3 spans 15 amino acids.

V gene TRBV5-4 combines with J gene TRBJ1-4; tentatively, D is TRBD1 (6 bases). The CDR3 runs to 14 residues. The V end lost 4 bases, the J end lost 8 bases, and 15 bases lay between the germline ends. The V gene's germline CDR1 is SGHNT and CDR2 YYREEE (reference sequence). As DNA, the CDR3 is TGTGCCAGCAGCCTACAGGGTACGGGCGAAAAACTGTTTTTT. Residues: CASSLQGTGEKLFF.

V is TRBV10-1 and J is TRBJ2-2, with TRBD1 as a possible D gene (6 bases). The germline V gene encodes CDR1 WNHNN and CDR2 SYGVQD (reference sequence). The CDR3 is 14 residues long. V was shortened by 6 bases and J by 3 bases, with 11 bases between the two germline ends. The CDR3 region is CASSGQFDTGELFF. CDR3 nucleotide sequence: TGCGCCAGCAGCGGACAGTTCGACACCGGGGAGCTGTTTTTT.

The rearrangement links TRBV9 to TRBJ2-1, with D tentatively TRBD2 (6 bases). The CDR3 has 14 amino acids. V was clipped by 1 base and J by 8 bases, with 13 bases between them. CDR1 and CDR2 (germline): SGDLS, YYNGEE. The CDR3 bases are TGTGCCAGCAGCGTACTCGGGGGTGACGATGAGCAGTTCTTC. Protein: CASSVLGGDDEQFF.

V and J are TRBV7-2 and TRBJ2-3; tentatively, D is TRBD1 (5 bases). The CDR3 is 16 amino acids. Germline CDR1 and CDR2: SGHTA and FQGNSA. Trimming removed 2 bases from V and 0 bases from J, with 12 bases in between. CDR3 sequence (DNA): TGTGCCAGCAGCTTATCCTCCAGGGCTAGCACAGATACGCAGTATTTT. Translating gives CASSLSSRASTDTQYF.

This chain links TRBV2 with TRBJ1-2, with TRBD1 as a possible D gene (5 bases). The germline V gene has CDR1 SNHLY and CDR2 FYNNEI. Trimming took 7 bases from V and 5 from J, leaving 14 bases between them. CDR3 length equals 13 residues. This chain's CDR3 is CASTQGGQYGYTF. Written as DNA, the CDR3 is TGTGCCAGCACTCAGGGCGGTCAGTATGGCTACACCTTC.

The CDR3: CASSADPAGGYNEQFF. CDR3 nucleotides: TGTGCCAGCAGCGCCGACCCAGCGGGGGGGTACAATGAGCAGTTCTTC. The V and J genes are TRBV9 and TRBJ2-1; TRBD2 matches 10 bases. This CDR3 comprises 16 residues. Trimming took 3 bases from V and 4 from J; bases not matched to a gene: 7. CDR1 is SGDLS, CDR2 YYNGEE, per germline.

The chain uses TRBV7-2 and TRBJ1-1, with a possible D match to TRBD1 (6 bases). Germline V gene data show CDR1 as SGHTA and CDR2 as FQGNSA. The CDR3 consists of 16 residues. V gave up 5 bases and J gave up 1 base, with 17 bases separating them. CDR3 DNA: TGTGCCAGCAGCCCCCCGACGACAGGATCGAACACTGAAGCTTTCTTT. Its protein product is CASSPPTTGSNTEAFF.

This chain joins TRBV2 and TRBJ2-5; 10 nucleotides line up with TRBD2. With V trimmed by 1 base and J by 5 bases, 4 bases remained unmatched. Germline V lookup: CDR1 SNHLY, CDR2 FYNNEI. The CDR3 totals 15 residues. CDR3 protein: CASSEGSGGYETQYF. CDR3 DNA sequence: TGTGCCAGCAGTGAAGGTAGCGGGGGGTATGAGACCCAGTACTTC.

J is TRBJ2-7 and V is TRBV6-5, with 10 bases that match TRBD2. The CDR3 length is 15 residues. In germline, CDR1 is MNHEY, CDR2 SVGAGI. V lost 0 bases to trimming and J lost 7 bases; unmatched junction nucleotides: 6. Here the CDR3 DNA reads TGTGCCAGCAGTTACTCCCCGGCTAGCGGGGGTGAGCAGTACTTC. Its protein product is CASSYSPASGGEQYF.

In regard to this clone: A much larger clone lies one base from this, so it may be a read error. The chain has TRBV18 and TRBJ1-5, with a tentative D call TRBD1 (5 bases). Trimming removed 0 bases at V and 3 bases at J, with 6 bases between. CDR1 is KGHSH, CDR2 LQKENI, per germline. The CDR3 consists of 14 residues. The CDR3 is CASSPPGVNQPQHF. CDR3 DNA sequence: TGTGCCAGCTCACCACCAGGGGTCAATCAGCCCCAGCATTTT.

The rearrangement joins TRBV6-5 to TRBJ1-5; 8 bases agree with TRBD1. V shed 8 bases, J shed 6 bases, and the junction held 12 bases outside the gene matches. The CDR3 is made up of 15 amino acids. The germline CDR1 and CDR2 sequences are MNHEY and SVGAGI. CDR3 DNA: TGTGCCAGCGGACAGGGTCCTTCGAACAGTCAGCCCCAGCATTTT. Protein: CASGQGPSNSQPQHF.

The genes are TRBV4-3 and TRBJ1-6; possible D gene TRBD1, 5 bases. The V and J ends lost 0 bases and 6 bases respectively, with 9 bases between them. Germline V CDR1 and CDR2: LGHNA, YSLEER. This CDR3 has 15 amino acids. CDR3 residues: CASSQDGQGNSPLHF. In DNA form, the CDR3 reads TGCGCCAGCAGCCAAGATGGGCAGGGTAATTCACCCCTCCACTTT.

This clone was counted once. V is TRBV29-1 and J is TRBJ1-1; D is perhaps TRBD1 (6 bases). CDR1 SQVTM and CDR2 ANQGSEA come from the germline V gene. The CDR3 has 13 amino acids. The CDR3 nucleotides read TGCATCAGGCTGGCAGGGGCGATCACTGAAGCTTTCTTT. Amino acid sequence: CIRLAGAITEAFF.

V is TRBV30 and J is TRBJ2-7; the D gene is possibly TRBD2 (5 bases). V was trimmed by 3 bases and J by 4 bases, leaving 10 bases between them. The CDR3 runs to 12 residues. Germline assignment: CDR1 GTSNPN and CDR2 SVGIG (reference sequence). CDR3 loop: CAWRKSGYEQYF. CDR3 DNA sequence: TGTGCCTGGAGGAAATCGGGGTACGAGCAGTACTTC.

The rearrangement links TRBV7-3 to TRBJ2-5; 11 nucleotides match TRBD2. Germline V gene lookup returns CDR1 SGHTA and CDR2 FQGTGA. The CDR3 runs to 16 residues. Trimming cost V 1 base and J 4 bases; bases outside gene matches: 5. CDR3 nucleotides: TGTGCCAGCAGCTTAAGGGCTAGCGGGGGGTCAGAGACCCAGTACTTC. Protein product: CASSLRASGGSETQYF.

The chain carries TRBV11-2 and TRBJ1-3, with D tentatively TRBD1 (6 bases). The CDR3 runs 14 residues. The germline V and J ends were trimmed by 1 base and 4 bases, with 8 bases remaining between them. CDR1 SGHAT and CDR2 FQNNGV come from the germline V gene. The CDR3 DNA follows: TGTGCCAGCAGCTTAGGGGGGCGAGGAAACACCATATATTTT. The encoded protein is CASSLGGRGNTIYF. Full variable domain (remainder filled in from reference TRBV11-2 and TRBJ1-3): EAGVAQSPRYKIIEKRQSVAFWCNPISGHATLYWYQQILGQGPKLLIQFQNNGVVDDSQLPKDRFSAERLKGVDSTLKIQPAKLEDSAVYLCASSLGGRGNTIYFGEGSWLTVV.

The chain links TRBV4-2 to TRBJ1-5; the match to TRBD1 covers 11 bases. Trimming took 4 bases from V and 4 from J; bases not matched to a gene: 3. CDR3 length equals 15 residues. Germline values: CDR1 LGHNA, CDR2 YNFKEQ. The CDR3, as DNA: TGTGCCAGCAGCCCGGACAGGGGGCCAAATCAGCCCCAGCATTTT. Protein sequence: CASSPDRGPNQPQHF.

The V call is TRBV7-2, the J call TRBJ2-1, with D possibly matching TRBD1 (5 bases). The CDR3 spans 13 residues. Trimming removed 1 base from V and 12 bases from J, with 13 bases in between. CDR1 is SGHTA, CDR2 FQGNSA, per germline. The CDR3 sequence: CASSLVARAWQFF. In nucleotides, the CDR3 is TGTGCCAGCAGCTTAGTCGCCAGGGCATGGCAGTTCTTC. The full variable domain, completed using reference TRBV7-2 and TRBJ2-1, is GAGVSQSPSNKVTEKGKDVELRCDPISGHTALYWYRQSLGQGLEFLIYFQGNSAPDKSGLPSDRFSAERTGGSVSTLTIQRTQQEDSAVYLCASSLVARAWQFFGPGTRLTVL.